This T cell receptor beta chain was retrieved from a study of OX40 agonist ivuxolimab in advanced cancers. TCRdb keeps only in-frame clones here, not all; method: immunoSEQ multiplex PCR. This table holds 50,000 to 65,000 clones, approximately 88% found once. CDR1 is SGHNT and CDR2 is YYREEE in the germline V gene (reference sequence). This CDR3 has 15 residues. V shed 4 bases and J shed 7 bases, with 18 bases lying between them. Sample: CD4+ or CD8+ T cells sorted from blood, taken in a trial of the OX40 agonist ivuxolimab. The sequence came from an adult with an advanced solid tumor such as melanoma, head and neck, liver or kidney cancer. The rearrangement joins TRBV5-4 to TRBJ2-1; possibly TRBD2 for D (5 bases). CDR3 residues: CASSKAGNLRNEQFF. The CDR3 DNA sequence: TGTGCCAGCAGCAAAGCCGGGAACCTTCGGAATGAGCAGTTCTTC.